The 5 T cell receptor beta chains below come from one sample, sequenced in a study of cytomegalovirus exposure and HLA in healthy donors (dated by TCRdb to 2016 to 2017). To prepare the library, the immunoSEQ multiplex PCR assay was applied. This immuneACCESS table, as held by TCRdb, lists in-frame sequences with V and J called but not all clones. Of the missing ones, under half trace to an unresolved V gene in checked studies; the others have no known cause. The sample table contains about 76,000 clones; only one count was recorded for roughly 92% of them. Roughly 0.63% of the sample lies in the top ten. Sequencing used PBMCs. These receptors all stem from a woman between 18 and 29 years old in good health and CMV-seronegative.

The CDR3 loop is CASSLDGGLYGYTF. As DNA, the CDR3 is TGCGCCAGCAGCTTGGACGGGGGGCTCTATGGCTACACCTTC. The chain has TRBV5-1 and TRBJ1-2; possible D gene TRBD1, 6 bases. The CDR3 loop spans 14 amino acids. The V gene lost 0 bases and the J gene lost 4 bases, with 10 bases spanning the gap. CDR1 is SGHRS and CDR2 is YFSETQ in the germline V gene. Based on the CDR3 plus reference TRBV5-1 and TRBJ1-2, the full variable domain is KAGVTQTPRYLIKTRGQQVTLSCSPISGHRSVSWYQQTPGQGLQFLFEYFSETQRNKGNFPGRFSGRQFSNSRSEMNVSTLELGDSALYLCASSLDGGLYGYTFGSGTRLTVV.

The gene calls are TRBV7-2 and TRBJ2-1, with 8 bases fitting TRBD1. This CDR3 region has 15 residues. Germline lookup yields CDR1 SGHTA and CDR2 FQGNSA. V lost 5 bases and J lost 1; bases outside the gene matches: 4. The CDR3 sequence is CASSPRQGSYNEQFF. Written as DNA, the CDR3 is TGTGCCAGCAGCCCAAGACAGGGGTCCTACAATGAGCAGTTCTTC.

CDR3 region: CASSQAGGQPQHF. For the CDR3, the DNA is TGCGCCAGCAGCCAGGCCGGGGGACAGCCCCAGCATTTT. The V gene is TRBV5-1, the J gene TRBJ1-5; D is perhaps TRBD1 (5 bases). Trimming left V 4 bases short and J 7 bases short, with 12 bases between. The CDR3 consists of 13 residues. Germline-derived CDR1 and CDR2 are SGHRS and YFSETQ.

The chain is built from TRBV6-4 and TRBJ2-3; 10 bases align to TRBD2. V trimming: 2 bases; J trimming: 2 bases; junction bases outside the gene matches: 1. This CDR3 has 15 amino acids. Germline V gene data show CDR1 as MRHNA and CDR2 as SNTAGT. The CDR3: CASSDSGGATDTQYF. The CDR3 coding sequence is TGTGCCAGCAGTGACAGCGGGGGGGCCACAGATACGCAGTATTTT.

V gene TRBV7-9 combines with J gene TRBJ2-2; 8 bases line up with TRBD1. Trimming cost V 2 bases and J 15 bases; bases outside gene matches: 8. CDR3 size: 13 residues. In germline, CDR1 is SEHNR, CDR2 FQNEAQ (reference sequence). The CDR3 DNA reads as TGTGCCAGCAGCTTATCTCCGGACAGGGCGGTGTTTTTT. Translating it yields CASSLSPDRAVFF.